These T cell receptor beta chains were read from a single sample in a study of T-cell reconstitution after alpha-beta-depleted transplantation in children. Each CDR3 protein is one row after TCRdb ran MiXCR on the PCR reads. The top ten clones hold around 20% of a sample with approximately 89,000 distinct CDR3 sequences, 15% of them seen once. Material: PBMCs, mostly from graft donor cells, obtained 180 days after TCRalphabeta/CD19-depleted stem cell transplant. These receptors were obtained from a male patient aged 2 to 9 who had a stem cell transplant for acute lymphoblastic leukemia, so the T cells may come from the graft donor. The CDR3 runs from the conserved cysteine through the conserved F or W. A D gene is named only where the DNA matches it firmly. The listing skips clone size in some rows; elsewhere it reads once, few, many or a size class.

TRBJ1-1 | NA | TRBV7-9 | many | CASSLARGLDTEAFF | TGTGCCAGCAGCTTAGCACGGGGATTGGACACTGAAGCTTTCTTT
TRBJ2-3 | NA | TRBV11-2 | NA | CASSPIRREPSTDTQYF | TGTGCCAGCAGCCCAATACGTCGGGAACCTAGCACAGATACGCAGTATTTT
TRBJ2-5 | NA | TRBV11-3 | few | CASSLRFDQETQYF | TGTGCCAGCAGCTTACGTTTCGATCAAGAGACCCAGTACTTC
TRBJ1-1 | TRBD1 | TRBV19 | NA | CASSPPGQGYSGTEAFF | TGTGCCAGTAGCCCCCCTGGACAGGGGTATTCGGGCACTGAAGCTTTCTTT
TRBJ1-5 | NA | TRBV19 | NA | CATHRDDQPQHF | TGTGCCACCCACCGGGATGATCAGCCCCAGCATTTT
TRBJ1-2 | TRBD1 | TRBV27 | few | CASSPGQIYGYTF | TGTGCCAGCAGTCCGGGACAGATCTATGGCTACACCTTC
TRBJ2-3 | TRBD1 | TRBV12-3/TRBV12-4 | many | CASSPTGWSTDTQYF | TGTGCCAGCAGCCCGACAGGGTGGAGCACAGATACGCAGTATTTT
TRBJ2-1 | NA | TRBV19 | NA | CASSIEGGSYNEQFF | TGTGCCAGTAGTATAGAAGGAGGGTCCTACAATGAGCAGTTCTTC
TRBJ1-1 | TRBD1 | TRBV5-1 | many | CASSSRGGTEAFF | TGCGCCAGCAGCTCCAGGGGGGGCACTGAAGCTTTCTTT
TRBJ2-1 | NA | TRBV7-9 | NA | CASSLVLKGRTFNEQFF | TGTGCCAGCAGCTTAGTACTAAAAGGGAGAACCTTCAATGAGCAGTTCTTC
TRBJ2-2 | NA | TRBV7-9 | NA | CASSPRQNTGELFF | TGTGCCAGCAGCCCCCGACAGAACACCGGGGAGCTGTTTTTT
TRBJ1-1 | NA | TRBV19 | many | CASSITALNTEAFF | TGTGCCAGTAGTATAACAGCGTTGAACACTGAAGCTTTCTTT
TRBJ2-1 | TRBD2 | TRBV20-1 | NA | CSASALAGAYNEQFF | TGCAGTGCTTCTGCCCTAGCGGGGGCCTACAATGAGCAGTTCTTC
TRBJ2-5 | NA | TRBV5-1 | few | CASSLVPSEETQYF | TGCGCCAGCAGCTTGGTGCCCAGCGAGGAGACCCAGTACTTC
TRBJ2-7 | TRBD1 | TRBV20-1 | few | CSAKPLTGPYYEQYF | TGCAGTGCTAAACCCCTGACAGGGCCTTACTACGAGCAGTACTTC
TRBJ1-2 | NA | TRBV29-1 | few | CSVEVAGNYGYTF | TGCAGCGTTGAAGTGGCAGGGAACTATGGCTACACCTTC
TRBJ1-4 | NA | TRBV7-6 | few | CASSPDLTNEKLFF | TGTGCCAGCAGCCCGGATCTAACTAATGAAAAACTGTTTTTT
TRBJ2-6 | NA | TRBV10-3 | NA | CAISEFGSLGSGANVLTF | TGTGCCATCAGTGAGTTTGGCAGCTTAGGGTCTGGGGCCAACGTCCTGACTTTC
TRBJ2-2 | TRBD2 | TRBV10-3 | NA | CAISRGGRELFF | TGTGCCATCAGCCGGGGGGGCCGGGAGCTGTTTTTT
TRBJ2-7 | NA | TRBV27 | NA | CASRRPGPIVHEQYF | TGTGCCAGCAGGCGACCGGGCCCCATTGTCCACGAGCAGTACTTC
TRBJ2-5 | TRBD2 | TRBV5-1 | few | CASSTGGRLAGSQETQYF | TGCGCCAGCAGCACGGGAGGGAGACTAGCGGGGAGTCAAGAGACCCAGTACTTC
TRBJ2-3 | NA | TRBV5-1 | NA | CATRETGLETTDTQYF | TGCGCCACCAGGGAAACAGGGCTCGAGACCACAGATACGCAGTATTTT
TRBJ2-3 | NA | TRBV20-1 | few | CSARDRLLSGTDTQYF | TGCAGTGCTAGAGATCGATTACTCTCTGGCACAGATACGCAGTATTTT
TRBJ2-5 | NA | TRBV27 | NA | CASGSPETQYF | TGTGCCAGCGGATCCCCGGAGACCCAGTACTTC
TRBJ2-3 | TRBD2 | TRBV5-5 | many | CASSPRLAGEDTQYF | TGTGCCAGCAGCCCTCGACTAGCGGGAGAAGATACGCAGTATTTT
TRBJ2-1 | TRBD1 | TRBV9 | few | CASSERGQSSYNEQFF | TGTGCCAGCAGCGAAAGGGGGCAAAGCTCCTACAATGAGCAGTTCTTC
TRBJ2-7 | TRBD2 | TRBV6-2/TRBV6-3 | few | CASNPSPGGLYEQYF | TGTGCCAGCAATCCCTCACCGGGGGGACTCTACGAGCAGTACTTC
TRBJ1-5 | TRBD1 | TRBV7-9 | NA | CASRPIDRDRTQPQHF | TGTGCCAGCAGGCCAATAGACAGGGACAGAACTCAGCCCCAGCATTTT
TRBJ2-2 | NA | TRBV5-6 | NA | CASSQKGANTGELFF | TGTGCCAGCAGCCAGAAGGGAGCCAACACCGGGGAGCTGTTTTTT
TRBJ2-1 | NA | TRBV12-3/TRBV12-4 | many | CASSLPLGLASSYNEQFF | TGTGCCAGCAGTTTACCTCTTGGGCTAGCGAGTTCGTACAATGAGCAGTTCTTC
TRBJ2-1 | TRBD2 | TRBV7-2 | NA | CASSLEAGGPWQFF | TGTGCCAGCAGCTTAGAAGCGGGGGGGCCGTGGCAGTTCTTC
TRBJ2-1 | NA | TRBV7-2 | many | CASSLSAGSYNEQFF | TGTGCCAGCAGCTTAAGCGCGGGGTCCTACAATGAGCAGTTCTTC
TRBJ2-1 | NA | TRBV20-1 | few | CSGHLENNEQFF | TGCAGTGGCCACCTAGAGAACAATGAGCAGTTCTTC
TRBJ2-7 | NA | TRBV6-6 | many | CASSYSGWDNLYF | TGTGCCAGCAGTTACTCGGGCTGGGACAATCTGTACTTC
TRBJ2-7 | TRBD2 | TRBV28 | many | CASSPGTSREQYF | TGTGCCAGCAGTCCCGGGACTAGTCGCGAGCAGTACTTC
TRBJ2-7 | TRBD1 | TRBV14 | few | CASSQGDWTGGYEQYF | TGTGCCAGCAGCCAAGGGGATTGGACAGGGGGCTACGAGCAGTACTTC
TRBJ1-5 | TRBD1 | TRBV5-5 | NA | CASSLGTGLDQPQHF | TGTGCCAGCAGCTTGGGGACAGGGCTTGATCAGCCCCAGCATTTT
TRBJ1-2 | NA | TRBV7-2 | many | CASSLPLGGIGYTF | TGTGCCAGCAGCTTACCCCTAGGGGGGATTGGCTACACCTTC
TRBJ2-3 | NA | TRBV20-1 | few | CSASGSGLGLTDTQYF | TGCAGTGCGAGCGGGTCCGGACTGGGCCTTACAGATACGCAGTATTTT
TRBJ2-1 | NA | TRBV4-1 | few | CASSQETSNEQFF | TGCGCCAGCAGCCAGGAGACTAGCAATGAGCAGTTCTTC
TRBJ2-1 | NA | TRBV20-1 | few | CSARTPGRRNNEQFF | TGCAGTGCTAGAACTCCAGGGAGGCGAAACAATGAGCAGTTCTTC
TRBJ2-1 | NA | TRBV6-5 | NA | CASSYSLGTNSYNEQFF | TGTGCCAGCAGTTACTCGCTCGGGACAAACTCCTACAATGAGCAGTTCTTC
TRBJ1-5 | TRBD1 | TRBV7-2 | NA | CASSHRGSNQPQHF | TGTGCCAGCAGTCACAGGGGTAGCAATCAGCCCCAGCATTTT
TRBJ1-1 | NA | TRBV20-1 | NA | CSAVQGEGRSTEAFF | TGCAGTGCTGTGCAGGGCGAAGGTAGGTCGACTGAAGCTTTCTTT
TRBJ2-7 | NA | TRBV7-6 | NA | CASSLDPYEQYF | TGTGCCAGCAGCCTGGACCCTTACGAGCAGTACTTC
TRBJ2-2 | TRBD1 | TRBV5-1 | few | CASSQSQGAPPGELFF | TGCGCCAGCAGCCAGTCACAGGGGGCGCCCCCCGGGGAGCTGTTTTTT
TRBJ2-2 | TRBD1 | TRBV24-1 | few | CATSGGGAYTGELFF | TGTGCCACCAGTGGAGGGGGCGCCTACACCGGGGAGCTGTTTTTT
TRBJ2-3 | TRBD2 | TRBV3-1 | NA | CASSQTPLAGAHTDTQYF | TGTGCCAGCAGCCAGACGCCATTAGCGGGGGCCCACACAGATACGCAGTATTTT
TRBJ2-7 | NA | TRBV4-2 | many | CASSQERGGWISSYEQYF | TGTGCCAGCAGCCAAGAACGAGGGGGGTGGATAAGCTCCTACGAGCAGTACTTC
TRBJ1-5 | NA | TRBV11-2 | NA | CASRPQGPNQPQHF | TGTGCCAGCAGACCGCAAGGTCCCAATCAGCCCCAGCATTTT
TRBJ1-5 | TRBD1 | TRBV12-3/TRBV12-4 | many | CASSHDRGGNQPQHF | TGTGCCAGCAGTCATGACAGGGGGGGCAATCAGCCCCAGCATTTT
TRBJ2-3 | TRBD2 | TRBV6-7 | few | CASSYSELAGKISTDTQYF | TGTGCCAGCAGTTACTCCGAACTAGCGGGAAAAATTAGCACAGATACGCAGTATTTT
TRBJ2-2 | NA | TRBV5-1 | few | CASSSFVSNTGELFF | TGCGCCAGCAGCTCCTTCGTCTCGAACACCGGGGAGCTGTTTTTT
TRBJ2-2 | TRBD2 | TRBV20-1 | NA | CSARGLAGGPNTGELFF | TGCAGTGCTAGAGGGCTAGCGGGAGGGCCCAACACCGGGGAGCTGTTTTTT